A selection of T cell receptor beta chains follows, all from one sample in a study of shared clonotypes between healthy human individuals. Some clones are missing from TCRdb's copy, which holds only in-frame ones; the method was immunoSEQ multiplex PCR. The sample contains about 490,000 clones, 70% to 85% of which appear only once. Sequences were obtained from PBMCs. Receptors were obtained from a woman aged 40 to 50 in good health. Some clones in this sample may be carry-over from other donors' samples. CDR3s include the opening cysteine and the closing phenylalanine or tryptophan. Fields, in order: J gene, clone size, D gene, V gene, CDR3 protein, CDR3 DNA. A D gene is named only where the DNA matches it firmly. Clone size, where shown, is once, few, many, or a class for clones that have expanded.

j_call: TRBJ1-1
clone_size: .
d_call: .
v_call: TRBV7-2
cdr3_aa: CASSPGGQPNTEAFF
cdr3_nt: TGTGCCAGCAGCCCGGGTGGACAGCCGAACACTGAAGCTTTCTTT

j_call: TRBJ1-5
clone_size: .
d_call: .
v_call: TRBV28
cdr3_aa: CASSSRGAPNQPQHF
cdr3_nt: TGTGCCAGCAGTTCCCGGGGGGCACCCAATCAGCCCCAGCATTTT

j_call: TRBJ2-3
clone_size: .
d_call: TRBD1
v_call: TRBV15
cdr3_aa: CATSRVPGQTTKITDTQYF
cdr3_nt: TGTGCCACCAGCAGAGTTCCGGGACAGACGACCAAAATCACAGATACGCAGTATTTT

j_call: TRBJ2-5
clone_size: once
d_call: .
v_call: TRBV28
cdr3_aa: CASSAPRGRETETQYF
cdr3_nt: TGTGCCAGCAGTGCCCCGAGGGGGCGGGAGACGGAGACCCAGTACTTC

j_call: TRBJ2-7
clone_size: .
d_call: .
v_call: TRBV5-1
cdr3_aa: CASSLAPVSSYEQYF
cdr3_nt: TGCGCCAGCAGCTTGGCCCCGGTTAGCTCCTACGAGCAGTACTTC

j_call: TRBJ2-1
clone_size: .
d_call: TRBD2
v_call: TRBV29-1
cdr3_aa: CSAGTSGNNYNEQFF
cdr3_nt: TGCAGCGCAGGGACTAGCGGAAACAACTACAATGAGCAGTTCTTC

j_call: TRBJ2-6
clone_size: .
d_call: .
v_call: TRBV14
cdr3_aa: CASSQVFDHRGANVLTF
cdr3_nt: TGTGCCAGCAGCCAAGTCTTCGATCATCGTGGGGCCAACGTCCTGACTTTC

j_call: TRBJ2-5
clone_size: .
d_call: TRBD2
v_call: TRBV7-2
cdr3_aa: CASSLNSGSGKTQYF
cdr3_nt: TGTGCCAGCAGCTTAAATAGCGGGAGTGGGAAGACCCAGTACTTC

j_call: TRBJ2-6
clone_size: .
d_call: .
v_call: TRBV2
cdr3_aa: CASSGAGGSGANVLTF
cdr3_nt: TGTGCCAGCAGTGGGGCTGGGGGATCCGGGGCCAACGTCCTGACTTTC

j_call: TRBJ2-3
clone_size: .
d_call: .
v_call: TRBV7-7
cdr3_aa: CASSLSLGSSSTDTQYF
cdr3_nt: TGTGCTAGCAGCTTAAGTTTGGGTAGCTCTAGCACAGATACGCAGTATTTT

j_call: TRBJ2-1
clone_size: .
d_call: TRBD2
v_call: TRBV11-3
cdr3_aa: CASRTSPYYNEQFF
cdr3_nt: TGTGCCAGCAGGACTAGCCCCTACTACAATGAGCAGTTCTTC

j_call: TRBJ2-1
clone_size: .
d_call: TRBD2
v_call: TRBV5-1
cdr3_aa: CASSPLAGGPSDEQFF
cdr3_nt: TGCGCCAGCAGCCCCCTAGCGGGAGGGCCGTCAGATGAGCAGTTCTTC

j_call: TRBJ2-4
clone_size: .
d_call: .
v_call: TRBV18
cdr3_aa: CASSPPTPGAKNIQYF
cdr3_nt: TGTGCCAGCTCACCACCGACCCCGGGAGCCAAAAACATTCAGTACTTC

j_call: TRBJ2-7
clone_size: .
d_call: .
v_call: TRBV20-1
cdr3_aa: CSAGTLVEQYF
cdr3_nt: TGCAGTGCTGGGACTTTGGTCGAGCAGTACTTC

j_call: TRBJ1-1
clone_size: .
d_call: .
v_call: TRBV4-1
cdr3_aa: CASSQESQARKAFF
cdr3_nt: TGCGCCAGCAGCCAAGAATCCCAGGCTCGGAAAGCTTTCTTT

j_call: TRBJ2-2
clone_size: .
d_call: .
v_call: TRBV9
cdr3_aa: CASTRQGISGGTGELFF
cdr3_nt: TGTGCCAGCACCCGACAGGGGATTTCGGGAGGGACCGGGGAGCTGTTTTTT

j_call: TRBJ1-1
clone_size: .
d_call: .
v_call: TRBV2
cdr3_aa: CASSLRWETTEAFF
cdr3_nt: TGTGCCAGCAGCCTGCGGTGGGAAACCACTGAAGCTTTCTTT

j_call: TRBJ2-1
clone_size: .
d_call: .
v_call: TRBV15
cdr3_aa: CATSRVPGQGGIGEQFF
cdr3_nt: TGTGCCACCAGCAGAGTTCCCGGCCAGGGTGGGATCGGTGAGCAGTTCTTC

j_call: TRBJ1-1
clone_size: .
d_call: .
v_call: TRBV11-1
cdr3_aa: CASSLGDNRRTEAFF
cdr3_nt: TGTGCCAGCAGCTTAGGAGACAATCGGCGAACTGAAGCTTTCTTT

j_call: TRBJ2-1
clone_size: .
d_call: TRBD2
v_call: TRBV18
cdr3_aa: CASSRIAGGDEQFF
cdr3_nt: TGTGCCAGCTCACGTATAGCGGGAGGTGATGAGCAGTTCTTC

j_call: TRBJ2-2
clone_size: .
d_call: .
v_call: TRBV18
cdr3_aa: CASSPLRDIGELFF
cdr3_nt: TGTGCCAGCTCACCACTAAGGGATATCGGGGAGCTGTTTTTT

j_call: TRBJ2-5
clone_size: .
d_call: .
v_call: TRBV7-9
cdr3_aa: CASSLADMVAGETQYF
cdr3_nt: TGTGCCAGCAGCTTAGCAGATATGGTCGCGGGGGAGACCCAGTACTTC

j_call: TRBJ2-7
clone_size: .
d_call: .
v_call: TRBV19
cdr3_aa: CASSQSTGLAYEQYF
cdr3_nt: TGTGCCAGTAGTCAATCGACAGGACTTGCCTACGAGCAGTACTTC

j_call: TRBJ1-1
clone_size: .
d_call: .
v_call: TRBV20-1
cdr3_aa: CSARSEGMAFF
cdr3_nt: TGCAGTGCTCGTTCCGAGGGTATGGCTTTCTTT

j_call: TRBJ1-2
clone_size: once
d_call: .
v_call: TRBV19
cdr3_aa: CASSMKAGEDYGYTF
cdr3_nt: TGTGCCAGTAGTATGAAGGCAGGGGAGGACTATGGCTACACCTTC

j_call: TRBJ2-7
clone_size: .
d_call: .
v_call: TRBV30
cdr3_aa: CVWSAEMEQYF
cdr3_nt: TGTGTCTGGAGTGCAGAGATGGAGCAGTACTTC